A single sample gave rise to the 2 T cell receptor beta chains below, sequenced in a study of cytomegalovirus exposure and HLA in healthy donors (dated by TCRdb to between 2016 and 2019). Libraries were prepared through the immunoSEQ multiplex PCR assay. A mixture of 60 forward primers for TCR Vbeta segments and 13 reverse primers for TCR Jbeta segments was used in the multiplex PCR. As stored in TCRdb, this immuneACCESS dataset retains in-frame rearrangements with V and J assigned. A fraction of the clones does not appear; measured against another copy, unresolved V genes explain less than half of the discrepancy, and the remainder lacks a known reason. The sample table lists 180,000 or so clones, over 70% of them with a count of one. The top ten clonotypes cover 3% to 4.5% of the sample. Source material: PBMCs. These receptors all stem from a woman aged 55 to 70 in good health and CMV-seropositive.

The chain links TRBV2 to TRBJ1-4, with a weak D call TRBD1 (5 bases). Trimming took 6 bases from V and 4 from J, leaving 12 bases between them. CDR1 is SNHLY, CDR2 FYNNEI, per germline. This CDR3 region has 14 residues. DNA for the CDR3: TGTGCCAGCAGCGCGGGACGGAATAATGAAAAACTGTTTTTT. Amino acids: CASSAGRNNEKLFF.

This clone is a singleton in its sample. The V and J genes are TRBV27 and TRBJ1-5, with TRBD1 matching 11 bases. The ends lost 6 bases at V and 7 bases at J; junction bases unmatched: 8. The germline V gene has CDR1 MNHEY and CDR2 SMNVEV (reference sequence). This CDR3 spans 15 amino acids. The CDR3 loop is CASSAGTGGGQPQHF. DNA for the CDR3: TGTGCCAGCAGCGCCGGGACAGGGGGAGGGCAGCCCCAGCATTTT.